This note documents a single T cell receptor (beta chain) sequence. What it binds is unknown. The data were obtained in a study of cytomegalovirus exposure and HLA in healthy donors. CDR3 length equals 13 residues. V was shortened by 5 bases and J by 0 bases, with 8 bases between the two germline ends. Germline CDR1 is SGHVS and CDR2 is FNYEAQ. Regarding the study as a whole: Among the CMV-associated chains, three were confirmed in vitro as specific for CMV antigens. An analysis done earlier found most TCR beta V segments productive about 87% or about 30% of the time.

Primers: 60 Vbeta forward and 13 Jbeta reverse. Data came from immunoSEQ multiplex PCR; TCRdb stores just in-frame clones and leaves some out. The table includes about 150,000 clones, approximately 10% detected once. V usage is TRBV7-6 and J usage is TRBJ2-7; no reliable D call. This receptor was obtained from a woman aged 40-49 years in good health and CMV-seropositive. The sample taken for sequencing was PBMCs. The CDR3 bases are TGTGCCAGCAGCCTTGGGCTCTCCTACGAGCAGTACTTC. Protein sequence: CASSLGLSYEQYF.